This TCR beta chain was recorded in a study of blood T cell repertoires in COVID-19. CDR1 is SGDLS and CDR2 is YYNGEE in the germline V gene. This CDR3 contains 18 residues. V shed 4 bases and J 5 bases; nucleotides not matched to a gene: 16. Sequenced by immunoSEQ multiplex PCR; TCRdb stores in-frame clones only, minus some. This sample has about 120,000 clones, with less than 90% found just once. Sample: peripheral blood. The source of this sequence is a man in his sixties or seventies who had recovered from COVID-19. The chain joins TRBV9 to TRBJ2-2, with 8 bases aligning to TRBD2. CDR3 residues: CASSNRGSSGGLTGELFF. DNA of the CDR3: TGTGCCAGCAGCAACCGAGGCTCATCGGGAGGGTTGACCGGGGAGCTGTTTTTT.